Listed here are 24 T cell receptor beta chains from one sample, sequenced in a study of blood T cell repertoires in COVID-19. TCRdb's copy holds only in-frame clones and misses some; the assay was immunoSEQ multiplex PCR. Among some 210,000 clones listed, 87% were seen once. Sequencing was performed on PBMCs or T cells enriched from blood (not recorded which). Receptors were obtained from a man aged 18 to 35 with acute COVID-19.

The chain uses TRBV25-1 and TRBJ1-4, with 10 nucleotides matching TRBD1. J gave up 5 bases and V 2 bases, and 8 bases lay outside the gene matches. CDR3 length equals 17 residues. From germline, CDR1 is MGHDK and CDR2 SYGVNS. Here the CDR3 reads CASSEVLRGQGNEKLFF. The DNA of the CDR3 is TGTGCCAGCAGTGAAGTCCTAAGGGGACAGGGGAATGAAAAACTGTTTTTT.

The J gene is TRBJ2-7, the V gene TRBV7-9; weak D call: TRBD1 (6 bases). With 5 bases removed from V and 4 bases from J, the gap between germline ends came to 18 bases. Germline V gene sequence: CDR1 SEHNR, CDR2 FQNEAQ (reference sequence). CDR3 length equals 15 residues. Written as DNA, the CDR3 is TGTGCCAGCAGCGTGACAGGCAACACCTATTACGAGCAGTACTTC. It encodes CASSVTGNTYYEQYF.

This chain connects TRBV29-1 to TRBJ2-5; no clear D. This CDR3 has 13 amino acids. CDR1 SQVTM and CDR2 ANQGSEA come from the germline V gene. Trimming took off 5 bases at V and 1 base at J, with 11 bases between the two ends. The CDR3 region is CSVLWAPQETQYF. The CDR3 DNA sequence: TGCAGCGTTCTTTGGGCACCCCAAGAGACCCAGTACTTC.

This sequence joins TRBV28 and TRBJ2-7, with 9 bases that match TRBD1. Germline values: CDR1 MDHEN, CDR2 SYDVKM. Trimming cost V 8 bases and J 3 bases; bases outside gene matches: 8. The CDR3 is 14 amino acids. In DNA, the CDR3 is TGTGCCAGCTACTCCGGGACAGGGTTCTACGAGCAGTACTTC. Translated: CASYSGTGFYEQYF.

This rearrangement joins TRBV13 to TRBJ2-3, with TRBD1 as a possible D gene (6 bases). There are 13 residues in the CDR3. The V gene's germline CDR1 is PRHDT and CDR2 FYEKMQ (reference sequence). Trimming took 4 bases from V and 3 from J, leaving 8 bases between them. Written as DNA, the CDR3 is TGTGCCAGCAGCTCGGACAGAACAGATACGCAGTATTTT. Its protein is CASSSDRTDTQYF.

The chain links TRBV5-8 to TRBJ2-2; D gene uncertain. The V gene's germline CDR1 is SGHTS and CDR2 YDEGEE. There are 15 residues in the CDR3. V gave up 4 bases and J gave up 4 bases, with 14 bases separating them. Here the CDR3 reads CASSLGTVTTGELFF. CDR3 in DNA: TGTGCCAGCAGCCTGGGTACAGTAACCACCGGGGAGCTGTTTTTT.

This chain joins TRBV18 and TRBJ1-4, with D hard to call. This CDR3 is built from 18 residues. Germline V gives CDR1 KGHSH, CDR2 LQKENI. V was shortened by 4 bases and J by 0 bases, with 18 bases between the two germline ends. The CDR3 protein is CASSHGRLISTTNEKLFF. For the CDR3, the DNA is TGTGCCAGCTCACACGGCCGACTCATCAGTACAACTAATGAAAAACTGTTTTTT.

This clone was counted only a few times. The chain recombines TRBV19 with TRBJ2-1; 15 positions agree with TRBD2. The CDR3 runs 20 residues. V lost 4 bases to trimming and J lost 4 bases; unmatched junction nucleotides: 14. In germline, CDR1 is LNHDA, CDR2 SQIVND (reference sequence). CDR3 in amino acids: CASSNIRRGLAGGPYNEQFF. Written as DNA, the CDR3 is TGTGCCAGTAGTAATATCCGTCGAGGACTAGCGGGAGGGCCTTACAATGAGCAGTTCTTC.

This chain joins TRBV28 and TRBJ1-5; 8 bases are a match to TRBD1. Germline CDR1 and CDR2: MDHEN and SYDVKM. The CDR3 is 16 amino acids. The trim removed 6 bases at V and 0 bases at J, leaving 7 bases unmatched. As DNA, the CDR3 is TGTGCCAGCAGCTTGACAGGGGATTATAGCAATCAGCCCCAGCATTTT. This translates into CASSLTGDYSNQPQHF.

The chain is built from TRBV5-1 and TRBJ2-7; TRBD2 matches at 7 bases. V lost 3 bases, J lost 2 bases, and 11 bases stayed unmatched. Germline V lookup: CDR1 SGHRS, CDR2 YFSETQ. CDR3 length: 16 amino acids. The CDR3 sequence is CASSSPGGSGPYEQYF. The CDR3 coding sequence is TGCGCCAGCAGCTCCCCAGGCGGGAGCGGACCCTACGAGCAGTACTTC.

The chain combines TRBV28 with TRBJ2-3; 8 nucleotides align to TRBD2. The V gene's germline CDR1 is MDHEN and CDR2 SYDVKM. Trimming took 2 bases from V and 5 from J; bases not matched to a gene: 18. The CDR3 has 19 residues. CDR3: CASSLLWGAAGVEEDTQYF. In DNA, the CDR3 is TGTGCCAGCAGTTTACTGTGGGGGGCAGCGGGAGTTGAGGAAGATACGCAGTATTTT.

This sequence joins TRBV6-1 and TRBJ1-6; TRBD1 aligns across 8 bases. The CDR3 loop spans 15 amino acids. Losses at the gene ends were 3 bases for V and 7 bases for J; bases not matched to a gene: 5. The germline V gene has CDR1 MNHNS and CDR2 SASEGT. CDR3 loop: CASSDRGQGNSPLHF. DNA for the CDR3: TGTGCCAGCAGTGACAGGGGGCAGGGGAATTCACCCCTCCACTTT.

J is TRBJ1-2 and V is TRBV27; no definite D call. Germline CDR1 reads MNHEY; CDR2 reads SMNVEV (reference sequence). The V gene lost 7 bases and the J gene lost 4 bases, with 10 bases spanning the gap. This CDR3 region has 12 residues. CDR3 sequence (DNA): TGTGCCAGCACAACCGCGGGCTATGGCTACACCTTC. Protein sequence: CASTTAGYGYTF.

This chain uses TRBV14 with TRBJ2-7; TRBD2 matches at 11 bases. Germline values: CDR1 SGHDN, CDR2 FVKESK. V trimming: 2 bases; J trimming: 4 bases; junction bases outside the gene matches: 4. This CDR3 contains 15 residues. CDR3: CASSQQSSGRYEQYF. CDR3 DNA sequence: TGTGCCAGCAGCCAACAGTCTAGCGGGAGGTACGAGCAGTACTTC.

The V call is TRBV30, the J call TRBJ2-7; TRBD1 agrees at 7 bases. The germline CDR1 and CDR2 sequences are GTSNPN and SVGIG (reference sequence). The CDR3 loop spans 15 amino acids. With V trimmed by 3 bases and J by 6 bases, 14 bases remained unmatched. In nucleotides, the CDR3 is TGTGCCTGGAGCCGAACATCAACCCGGACAGGCGAGCAGTACTTC. It encodes CAWSRTSTRTGEQYF. The full variable domain, its missing parts supplied by reference TRBV30 and TRBJ2-7, is SQTIHQWPATLVQPVGSPLSLECTVEGTSNPNLYWYRQAAGRGLQLLFYSVGIGQISSEVPQNLSASRPQDRQFILSSKKLLLSDSGFYLCAWSRTSTRTGEQYFGPGTRLTVT.

The chain employs TRBV14 and TRBJ2-7; 8 nucleotides match TRBD1. Losses at the gene ends were 3 bases for V and 4 bases for J; bases not matched to a gene: 5. The CDR3 length is 14 residues. Germline V CDR1 and CDR2: SGHDN, FVKESK. Here the CDR3 DNA reads TGTGCCAGCAGCCAGCCCGGGACAGGTTACGAGCAGTACTTC. Protein product: CASSQPGTGYEQYF.

The table lists this clone with a count of one. The rearrangement joins TRBV10-3 to TRBJ2-7; 10 bases agree with TRBD1. From germline, CDR1 is ENHRY and CDR2 SYGVKD. This CDR3 has 15 amino acids. V lost 4 bases and J lost 2; bases outside the gene matches: 5. The CDR3 protein is CAISGGQGMTYEQYF. In DNA form, the CDR3 reads TGTGCCATCAGTGGGGGACAGGGGATGACCTACGAGCAGTACTTC.

The J gene is TRBJ2-2, the V gene TRBV24-1; D might be TRBD1 (5 bases). CDR3 length: 16 residues. V was cut by 10 bases and J by 5 bases, with 22 bases left in between. Germline V gene sequence: CDR1 KGHDR, CDR2 SFDVKD. DNA for the CDR3: TGTGCCACGGGGTTTAACGGGCACAAGGGGACCGGGGAGCTGTTTTTT. Protein sequence: CATGFNGHKGTGELFF.

The V and J genes are TRBV5-1 and TRBJ2-7, with 7 nucleotides matching TRBD1. Per germline, CDR1 SGHRS and CDR2 YFSETQ. The junction had 6 bases not matched to a gene; V was cut back by 3 bases and J by 3 bases. The length of the CDR3 is 14 residues. The CDR3 sequence is CASSSPDRVYEQYF. DNA for the CDR3: TGCGCCAGCAGCTCCCCCGACAGGGTCTACGAGCAGTACTTC.

The chain couples TRBV30 to TRBJ1-1; D is unresolved. The CDR3 loop spans 13 amino acids. The germline V and J ends were trimmed by 2 bases and 4 bases, with 11 bases remaining between them. Looked up from germline, CDR1 is GTSNPN and CDR2 is SVGIG (reference sequence). CDR3 coding DNA: TGTGCCTGGAGTCACAGTCGGGGCACTGAAGCTTTCTTT. Protein product: CAWSHSRGTEAFF.

The chain uses TRBV25-1 and TRBJ2-1; perhaps TRBD2 as D (5 bases). The CDR3 spans 14 residues. Germline lookup yields CDR1 MGHDK and CDR2 SYGVNS. Trimming took off 8 bases at V and 4 bases at J, with 15 bases between the two ends. The CDR3 DNA reads TGTGCCAGCGGCCTCGGGGTTCCGTACAATGAGCAGTTCTTC. Translating it yields CASGLGVPYNEQFF. The complete variable domain, with remaining parts taken from reference TRBV25-1 and TRBJ2-1, reads EADIYQTPRYLVIGTGKKITLECSQTMGHDKMYWYQQDPGMELHLIHYSYGVNSTEKGDLSSESTVSRIRTEHFPLTLESARPSHTSQYLCASGLGVPYNEQFFGPGTRLTVL.

This chain uses TRBV28 with TRBJ2-7, with 7 bases matching TRBD1. Per germline, CDR1 MDHEN and CDR2 SYDVKM. Unmatched junction bases numbered 4, after V lost 3 bases and J lost 2 bases. The CDR3 is 14 amino acids. This CDR3 reads CASSFRTGPYEQYF. CDR3 DNA: TGTGCCAGCAGTTTTCGGACAGGACCCTACGAGCAGTACTTC.

The gene calls are TRBV4-1 and TRBJ1-2; 7 nucleotides align to TRBD1. CDR1 and CDR2 (germline): MGHRA, YSYEKL. CDR3 length: 15 residues. V dropped 1 base and J dropped 5; count of bases not matched to a gene: 7. The CDR3 spells CASSQVGDREYGYTF. The CDR3 coding sequence is TGCGCCAGCAGCCAAGTGGGGGACAGAGAATATGGCTACACCTTC.

V and J are TRBV28 and TRBJ1-1, with D uncertain. The V and J ends lost 1 base and 0 bases respectively, with 6 bases between them. Germline V gives CDR1 MDHEN, CDR2 SYDVKM. The CDR3 has 14 amino acids. The CDR3, as DNA: TGTGCCAGCAGTTTATTCGGGTTGAACACTGAAGCTTTCTTT. Protein product: CASSLFGLNTEAFF.